This TCR beta chain stems from a study of T-cell reconstitution after alpha-beta-depleted transplantation in children. Unique molecular identifiers were incorporated when the TCRbeta library was constructed. TCRdb used MiXCR to reprocess the PCR reads, holding one entry per CDR3 protein. Seen here are 250,000 or so distinct CDR3 sequences, just under 8.5% observed once, and the top ten hold nearly 6.5%. This clonotype was seen many times. The antigen remains unidentified. Germline assignment: CDR1 MGHRA and CDR2 YSYEKL. Trimming removed 0 bases at V and 12 bases at J, with 6 bases between. This CDR3 spans 11 amino acids. Findings of the study overall: Expanded clones from the graft, numbering several hundred, reportedly supplied alpha-beta T cells about two months after transplant. T-cell numbers and diversity, one year after transplant, stemmed largely from T cells that were newly produced.

The sequencing here drew on PBMCs, mostly from graft donor cells, taken 180 days after TCRalphabeta/CD19-depleted stem cell transplant. The sequence came from a male patient under 18 who had a stem cell transplant for acute lymphoblastic leukemia, so the T cells may come from the graft donor. V and J are TRBV4-1 and TRBJ1-5, with D unresolved. The CDR3 nucleotides are TGCGCCAGCAGCCAAGAAGGCGTCCAGCATTTT. Protein product: CASSQEGVQHF.